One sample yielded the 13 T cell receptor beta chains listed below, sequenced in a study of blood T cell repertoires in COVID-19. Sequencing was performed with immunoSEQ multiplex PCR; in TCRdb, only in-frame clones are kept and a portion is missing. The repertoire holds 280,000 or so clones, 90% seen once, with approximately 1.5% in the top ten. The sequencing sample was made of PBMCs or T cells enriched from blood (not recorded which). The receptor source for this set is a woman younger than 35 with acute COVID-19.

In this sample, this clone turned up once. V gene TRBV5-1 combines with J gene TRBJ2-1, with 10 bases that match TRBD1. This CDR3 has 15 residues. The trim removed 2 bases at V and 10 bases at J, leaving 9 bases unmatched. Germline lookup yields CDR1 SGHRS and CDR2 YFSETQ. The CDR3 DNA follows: TGCGCCAGCAGCTTCCGGGACAGGGGTAAAGGGGAGCAGTTCTTC. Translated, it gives CASSFRDRGKGEQFF.

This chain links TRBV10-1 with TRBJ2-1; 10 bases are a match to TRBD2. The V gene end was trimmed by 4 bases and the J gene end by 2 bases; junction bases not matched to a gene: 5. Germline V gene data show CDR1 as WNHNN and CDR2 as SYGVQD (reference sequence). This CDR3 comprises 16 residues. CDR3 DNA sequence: TGCGCCAGCAGTGCGGCTAGCGGGAGCACCTACAATGAGCAGTTCTTC. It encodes CASSAASGSTYNEQFF.

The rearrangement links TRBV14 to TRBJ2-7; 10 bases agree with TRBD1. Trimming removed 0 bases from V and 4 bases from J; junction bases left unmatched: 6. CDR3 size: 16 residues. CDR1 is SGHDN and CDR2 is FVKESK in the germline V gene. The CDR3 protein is CASSQDRGTGEYEQYF. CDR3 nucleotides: TGTGCCAGCAGCCAAGATCGGGGGACAGGGGAATACGAGCAGTACTTC.

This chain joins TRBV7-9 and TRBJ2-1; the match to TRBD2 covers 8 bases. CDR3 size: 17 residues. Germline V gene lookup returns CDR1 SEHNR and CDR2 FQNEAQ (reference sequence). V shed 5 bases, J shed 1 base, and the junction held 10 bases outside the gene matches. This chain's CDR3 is CASSQASTSESYNEQFF. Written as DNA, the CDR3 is TGTGCCAGCAGCCAAGCCTCGACTAGCGAATCCTACAATGAGCAGTTCTTC.

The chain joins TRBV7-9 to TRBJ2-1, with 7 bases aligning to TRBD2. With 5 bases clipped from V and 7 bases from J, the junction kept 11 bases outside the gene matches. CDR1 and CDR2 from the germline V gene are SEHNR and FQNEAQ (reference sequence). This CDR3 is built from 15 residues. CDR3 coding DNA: TGTGCCAGCAGCCAACCGGGACTACCGAGAAATGAGCAGTTCTTC. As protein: CASSQPGLPRNEQFF.

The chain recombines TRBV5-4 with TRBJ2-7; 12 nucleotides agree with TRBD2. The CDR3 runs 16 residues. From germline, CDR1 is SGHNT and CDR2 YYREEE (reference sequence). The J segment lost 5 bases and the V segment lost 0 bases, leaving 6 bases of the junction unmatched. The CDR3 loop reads CASSLGLAGAKHEQYF. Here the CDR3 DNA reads TGTGCCAGCAGCTTGGGACTAGCGGGAGCGAAACACGAGCAGTACTTC.

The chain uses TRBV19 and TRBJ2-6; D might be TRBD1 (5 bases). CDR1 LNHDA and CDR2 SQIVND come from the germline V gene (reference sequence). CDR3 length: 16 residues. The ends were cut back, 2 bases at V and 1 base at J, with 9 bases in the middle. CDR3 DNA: TGTGCCAGTAGTATAATCAGGGATTCTGGGGCCAACGTCCTGACTTTC. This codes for CASSIIRDSGANVLTF.

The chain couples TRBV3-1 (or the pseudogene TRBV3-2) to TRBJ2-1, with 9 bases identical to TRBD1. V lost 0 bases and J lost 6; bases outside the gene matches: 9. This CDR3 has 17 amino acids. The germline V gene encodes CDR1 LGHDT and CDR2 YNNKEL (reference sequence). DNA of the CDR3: TGTGCCAGCAGCCAAGATTTAATAGGACAGGGGTTCAATGAGCAGTTCTTC. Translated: CASSQDLIGQGFNEQFF.

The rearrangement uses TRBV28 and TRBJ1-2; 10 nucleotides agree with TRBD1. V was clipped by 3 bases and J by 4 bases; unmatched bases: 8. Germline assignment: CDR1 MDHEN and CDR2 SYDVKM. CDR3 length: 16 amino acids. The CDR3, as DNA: TGTGCCAGCAGTTTCCGGGGACAGGGGCGAATCTATGGCTACACCTTC. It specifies CASSFRGQGRIYGYTF.

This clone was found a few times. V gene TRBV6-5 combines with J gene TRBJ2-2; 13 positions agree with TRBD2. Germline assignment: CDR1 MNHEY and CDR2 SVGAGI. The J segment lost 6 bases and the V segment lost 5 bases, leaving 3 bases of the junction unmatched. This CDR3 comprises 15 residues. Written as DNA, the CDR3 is TGTGCCAGCAGTACCGGACTAGCGGGAGCCGGGGAGCTGTTTTTT. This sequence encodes CASSTGLAGAGELFF.

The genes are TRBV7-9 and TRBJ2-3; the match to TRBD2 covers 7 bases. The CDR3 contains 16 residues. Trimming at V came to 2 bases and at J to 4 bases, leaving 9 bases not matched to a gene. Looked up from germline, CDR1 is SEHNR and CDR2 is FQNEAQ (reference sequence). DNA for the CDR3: TGTGCCAGCAGCTTATCGAGAGGACTAGTAGCAGATACGCAGTATTTT. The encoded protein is CASSLSRGLVADTQYF.

The CDR3 loop is CASSSYRVAAEAFF. The CDR3 DNA sequence: TGTGCCAGCAGCTCGTACAGGGTCGCTGCTGAAGCTTTCTTT. V usage is TRBV11-2 and J usage is TRBJ1-1, with D perhaps TRBD1 (6 bases). Trimming left V 4 bases short and J 6 bases short, with 15 bases between. CDR3 length: 14 residues. Per germline, CDR1 SGHAT and CDR2 FQNNGV.

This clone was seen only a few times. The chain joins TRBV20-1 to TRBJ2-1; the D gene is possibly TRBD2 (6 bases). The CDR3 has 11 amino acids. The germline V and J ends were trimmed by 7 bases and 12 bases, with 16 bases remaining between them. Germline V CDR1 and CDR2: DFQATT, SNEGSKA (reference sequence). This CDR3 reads CSGDLTDRQFF. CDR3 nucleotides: TGCAGTGGGGACTTGACTGACAGGCAGTTCTTC.